The rows below give T cell receptor beta chains drawn from one sample of a study of beta chain features in type 1 diabetes. Here immunoSEQ multiplex PCR was the method, and the copy in TCRdb shows in-frame clones only, minus some. The data contain under 400,000 clones, about 15% of them singletons. Material for sequencing was central memory CD4+ T cells from blood. All receptors come from a man aged 25-45 years in good health. CDR3s include the opening cysteine and the closing phenylalanine or tryptophan. A D gene is named only where the DNA matches it firmly. Size values are once, few and many counts, or a class for expanded clones, and some rows have none.

D gene: .
V gene: TRBV5-1
clone size: few
J gene: TRBJ2-1
CDR3 protein: CASSLAGEAYNEQFF
CDR3 DNA: TGCGCCAGCAGCTTGGCTGGGGAAGCCTACAATGAGCAGTTCTTC

D gene: TRBD2
V gene: TRBV11-1
clone size: few
J gene: TRBJ2-3
CDR3 protein: CASSGEGRAATQYF
CDR3 DNA: TGTGCCAGCAGCGGGGAGGGGAGGGCCGCTACGCAGTATTTT

D gene: .
V gene: TRBV4-3
clone size: many
J gene: TRBJ2-3
CDR3 protein: CASSQGGTRRDTQYF
CDR3 DNA: TGCGCCAGCAGCCAAGGCGGGACTCGCCGGGATACGCAGTATTTT

D gene: .
V gene: TRBV27
clone size: .
J gene: TRBJ2-5
CDR3 protein: CASSPQPTFQETQYF
CDR3 DNA: TGTGCCAGCAGTCCCCAACCTACCTTCCAAGAGACCCAGTACTTC

D gene: .
V gene: TRBV9
clone size: few
J gene: TRBJ2-5
CDR3 protein: CASSVGGFQETQYF
CDR3 DNA: TGTGCCAGCAGCGTAGGGGGCTTCCAAGAGACCCAGTACTTC

D gene: TRBD1
V gene: TRBV5-1
clone size: few
J gene: TRBJ2-3
CDR3 protein: CASSSQTGGGTDTQYF
CDR3 DNA: TGCGCCAGCAGCTCGCAGACAGGGGGAGGGACAGATACGCAGTATTTT

D gene: .
V gene: TRBV5-8
clone size: .
J gene: TRBJ1-2
CDR3 protein: CASSLKRWDGAYGYTF
CDR3 DNA: TGTGCCAGCAGCTTGAAGAGGTGGGACGGAGCCTATGGCTACACCTTC

D gene: .
V gene: TRBV14
clone size: many
J gene: TRBJ2-1
CDR3 protein: CASSPLGPPLLNEQFF
CDR3 DNA: TGTGCCAGCAGCCCCCTCGGCCCCCCATTGTTGAATGAGCAGTTCTTC

D gene: .
V gene: TRBV10-1
clone size: .
J gene: TRBJ1-5
CDR3 protein: CASSSELQPQHF
CDR3 DNA: TGCGCCAGCTCCTCGGAGCTTCAGCCCCAGCATTTT

D gene: .
V gene: TRBV10-3
clone size: many
J gene: TRBJ2-1
CDR3 protein: CAINGAADEQFF
CDR3 DNA: TGTGCCATCAACGGAGCGGCCGATGAGCAGTTCTTC

D gene: TRBD2
V gene: TRBV4-3
clone size: few
J gene: TRBJ2-3
CDR3 protein: CASSQSTSGGASTDTQYF
CDR3 DNA: TGCGCCAGCAGCCAATCGACTAGCGGGGGAGCTAGCACAGATACGCAGTATTTT

D gene: TRBD1
V gene: TRBV29-1
clone size: .
J gene: TRBJ1-5
CDR3 protein: CSVGQGGNQPQHF
CDR3 DNA: TGCAGCGTCGGACAGGGGGGCAATCAGCCCCAGCATTTT

D gene: TRBD1
V gene: TRBV4-3
clone size: few
J gene: TRBJ1-2
CDR3 protein: CASSQRDRPNYGYTF
CDR3 DNA: TGCGCCAGCAGCCAAAGGGACAGGCCGAATTATGGCTACACCTTC

D gene: .
V gene: TRBV5-4
clone size: few
J gene: TRBJ1-2
CDR3 protein: CASSQNRGVSYGYTF
CDR3 DNA: TGTGCCAGCAGTCAAAATCGGGGGGTTAGCTATGGCTACACCTTC

D gene: .
V gene: TRBV4-2
clone size: .
J gene: TRBJ2-1
CDR3 protein: CASRGLAYNEQFF
CDR3 DNA: TGTGCCAGCAGGGGCTTAGCCTACAATGAGCAGTTCTTC

D gene: TRBD2
V gene: TRBV7-2
clone size: many
J gene: TRBJ2-1
CDR3 protein: CASSAGTSGLSSYNEQFF
CDR3 DNA: TGTGCCAGCAGCGCCGGAACTAGCGGCCTGAGCTCCTACAATGAGCAGTTCTTC

D gene: TRBD1
V gene: TRBV5-1
clone size: few
J gene: TRBJ1-1
CDR3 protein: CASSLALGQGGSNTEAFF
CDR3 DNA: TGCGCCAGCAGCTTGGCCTTGGGACAGGGGGGATCGAACACTGAAGCTTTCTTT

D gene: TRBD1
V gene: TRBV19
clone size: few
J gene: TRBJ1-1
CDR3 protein: CASTDRGGTEAFF
CDR3 DNA: TGTGCCAGCACGGACAGGGGCGGAACTGAAGCTTTCTTT

D gene: .
V gene: TRBV5-5
clone size: few
J gene: TRBJ1-2
CDR3 protein: CASSSDHYGYTF
CDR3 DNA: TGTGCCAGCAGCTCGGACCACTATGGCTACACCTTC

D gene: .
V gene: TRBV4-3
clone size: .
J gene: TRBJ2-1
CDR3 protein: CASSQDTTSRNEQFF
CDR3 DNA: TGCGCCAGCAGCCAAGACACCACTAGTAGGAATGAGCAGTTCTTC

D gene: TRBD2
V gene: TRBV7-2
clone size: few
J gene: TRBJ2-1
CDR3 protein: CASSLAYSGGYNEQFF
CDR3 DNA: TGTGCCAGCAGCTTAGCGTATAGCGGGGGTTACAATGAGCAGTTCTTC

D gene: .
V gene: TRBV4-1
clone size: few
J gene: TRBJ1-2
CDR3 protein: CASSHQNTVHGYTF
CDR3 DNA: TGCGCCAGCAGCCACCAAAATACCGTGCATGGCTACACCTTC

D gene: TRBD2
V gene: TRBV6-4
clone size: .
J gene: TRBJ2-3
CDR3 protein: CASSDGLAPYRDTQYF
CDR3 DNA: TGTGCCAGCAGTGATGGACTAGCGCCCTATAGGGATACGCAGTATTTT

D gene: TRBD2
V gene: TRBV4-3
clone size: few
J gene: TRBJ2-1
CDR3 protein: CASSQGWTSSYNEQFF
CDR3 DNA: TGCGCCAGCAGCCAAGGCTGGACTAGCTCCTACAATGAGCAGTTCTTC

D gene: TRBD2
V gene: TRBV7-9
clone size: .
J gene: TRBJ2-7
CDR3 protein: CASSSSGGYEQYF
CDR3 DNA: TGTGCCAGCAGCTCTAGCGGGGGTTACGAGCAGTACTTC

D gene: TRBD1
V gene: TRBV6-5
clone size: once
J gene: TRBJ1-6
CDR3 protein: CASSYEGQGGSPLHF
CDR3 DNA: TGTGCCAGCAGTTACGAGGGACAGGGAGGCTCACCCCTCCACTTT

D gene: TRBD1
V gene: TRBV9
clone size: .
J gene: TRBJ2-2
CDR3 protein: CASSVQGARGGELFF
CDR3 DNA: TGTGCCAGCAGCGTTCAGGGGGCGCGAGGCGGGGAGCTGTTTTTT

D gene: TRBD2
V gene: TRBV6-1
clone size: .
J gene: TRBJ2-1
CDR3 protein: CASSPRTSGGFEQFF
CDR3 DNA: TGTGCCAGCAGCCCCCGGACTAGCGGGGGGTTTGAGCAGTTCTTC

D gene: .
V gene: TRBV5-6
clone size: .
J gene: TRBJ1-1
CDR3 protein: CASSLDDKSNTEAFF
CDR3 DNA: TGTGCCAGCAGCTTGGACGACAAGTCGAACACTGAAGCTTTCTTT

D gene: .
V gene: TRBV6-1
clone size: .
J gene: TRBJ1-5
CDR3 protein: CASTDSVSNQPQHF
CDR3 DNA: TGTGCCAGCACTGACAGTGTTAGCAATCAGCCCCAGCATTTT

D gene: .
V gene: TRBV5-1
clone size: .
J gene: TRBJ2-3
CDR3 protein: CASSLEVSWTDTQYF
CDR3 DNA: TGCGCCAGCAGCTTGGAGGTGTCCTGGACAGATACGCAGTATTTT

D gene: TRBD1
V gene: TRBV4-1
clone size: few
J gene: TRBJ1-4
CDR3 protein: CASTLGAGQLNEKLFF
CDR3 DNA: TGCGCCAGCACTCTAGGGGCGGGACAGCTTAATGAAAAACTGTTTTTT

D gene: .
V gene: TRBV29-1
clone size: few
J gene: TRBJ2-2
CDR3 protein: CSARGTGELFF
CDR3 DNA: TGCAGCGCTAGAGGAACCGGGGAGCTGTTTTTT

D gene: TRBD1
V gene: TRBV9
clone size: .
J gene: TRBJ2-7
CDR3 protein: CASSVGTGESYEQYF
CDR3 DNA: TGTGCCAGCAGCGTAGGGACAGGCGAATCCTACGAGCAGTACTTC

D gene: .
V gene: TRBV5-4
clone size: .
J gene: TRBJ2-7
CDR3 protein: CASSLRGAQHEQYF
CDR3 DNA: TGTGCCAGCAGCTTGCGGGGGGCCCAACACGAGCAGTACTTC

D gene: .
V gene: TRBV5-4
clone size: many
J gene: TRBJ2-7
CDR3 protein: CASSLARDYEQYF
CDR3 DNA: TGTGCCAGCAGCTTGGCGAGAGACTACGAGCAGTACTTC

D gene: TRBD2
V gene: TRBV5-1
clone size: few
J gene: TRBJ2-5
CDR3 protein: CASSPRERGAGETQYF
CDR3 DNA: TGCGCCAGCAGCCCCCGGGAGCGGGGGGCCGGAGAGACCCAGTACTTC

D gene: TRBD1
V gene: TRBV7-9
clone size: many
J gene: TRBJ1-3
CDR3 protein: CASRQDTGDSGNTIYF
CDR3 DNA: TGTGCCAGCAGGCAAGATACAGGGGACTCTGGAAACACCATATATTTT

D gene: .
V gene: TRBV19
clone size: few
J gene: TRBJ1-1
CDR3 protein: CASSVAGVNTEAFF
CDR3 DNA: TGTGCCAGTAGTGTCGCGGGGGTCAACACTGAAGCTTTCTTT

D gene: TRBD1
V gene: TRBV9
clone size: few
J gene: TRBJ2-7
CDR3 protein: CASATGQGAYEQYF
CDR3 DNA: TGTGCCAGCGCCACGGGACAGGGGGCCTACGAGCAGTACTTC

D gene: TRBD2
V gene: TRBV28
clone size: .
J gene: TRBJ2-1
CDR3 protein: CASPPQGLAGGQIYNEQFF
CDR3 DNA: TGTGCCAGTCCGCCCCAAGGACTAGCGGGAGGCCAAATCTACAATGAGCAGTTCTTC

D gene: .
V gene: TRBV5-4
clone size: .
J gene: TRBJ2-1
CDR3 protein: CASSLEVRQSYNEQFF
CDR3 DNA: TGTGCCAGCAGCTTGGAAGTGCGACAGTCCTACAATGAGCAGTTCTTC

D gene: TRBD2
V gene: TRBV7-9
clone size: .
J gene: TRBJ2-1
CDR3 protein: CASSSGTRRTNEQFF
CDR3 DNA: TGTGCCAGCAGCTCCGGGACTAGGAGGACCAATGAGCAGTTCTTC

D gene: TRBD1
V gene: TRBV2
clone size: many
J gene: TRBJ1-6
CDR3 protein: CASSITGGDSPLHF
CDR3 DNA: TGTGCCAGCAGTATCACAGGGGGCGATTCACCCCTCCACTTT

D gene: .
V gene: TRBV5-6
clone size: few
J gene: TRBJ2-2
CDR3 protein: CASSMMGQLNTGELFF
CDR3 DNA: TGTGCCAGCAGCATGATGGGTCAGTTGAACACCGGGGAGCTGTTTTTT

D gene: TRBD2
V gene: TRBV6-1
clone size: few
J gene: TRBJ2-3
CDR3 protein: CASSEAPGLPDTQYF
CDR3 DNA: TGTGCCAGCAGTGAAGCCCCGGGACTACCAGATACGCAGTATTTT

D gene: .
V gene: TRBV9
clone size: .
J gene: TRBJ2-2
CDR3 protein: CASSVEAGPTGELFF
CDR3 DNA: TGTGCCAGCAGCGTAGAGGCGGGGCCCACCGGGGAGCTGTTTTTT

D gene: .
V gene: TRBV4-3
clone size: .
J gene: TRBJ2-7
CDR3 protein: CASSQKIGSYEQYF
CDR3 DNA: TGCGCCAGCAGCCAAAAAATAGGGTCCTACGAGCAGTACTTC